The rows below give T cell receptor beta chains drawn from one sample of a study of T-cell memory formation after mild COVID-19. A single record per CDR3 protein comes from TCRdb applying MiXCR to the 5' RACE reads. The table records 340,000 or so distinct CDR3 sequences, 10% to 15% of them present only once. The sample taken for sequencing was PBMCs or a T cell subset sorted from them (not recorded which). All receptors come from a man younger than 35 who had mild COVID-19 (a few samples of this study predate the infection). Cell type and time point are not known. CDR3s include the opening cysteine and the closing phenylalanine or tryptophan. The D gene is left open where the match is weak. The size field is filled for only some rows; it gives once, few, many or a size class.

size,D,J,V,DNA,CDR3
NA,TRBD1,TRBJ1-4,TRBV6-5,TGTGCCAGCAGTTACGGACAGGGGGTTAATGAAAAACTGTTTTTT,CASSYGQGVNEKLFF
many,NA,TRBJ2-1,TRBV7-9,TGTGCCAGCAGTCGAGGTGGGGGCTCTGGGAATGAGCAGTTCTTC,CASSRGGGSGNEQFF
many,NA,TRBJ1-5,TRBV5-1,TGCGCCAGCAGTCATCAGCCCCAGCATTTT,CASSHQPQHF
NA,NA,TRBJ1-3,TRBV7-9,TGTGCCAGCAGAGCGGGAACAGCCTCTGGAAACACCATATATTTT,CASRAGTASGNTIYF
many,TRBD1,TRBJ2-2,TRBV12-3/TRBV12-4,TGTGCCAGCAGTTCCACTACAGGGGGCAACACCGGGGAGCTGTTTTTT,CASSSTTGGNTGELFF
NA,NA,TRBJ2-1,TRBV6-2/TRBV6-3,TGTGCCAGCAGTTACGGGCAGGGACCCTACAATGAGCAGTTCTTC,CASSYGQGPYNEQFF
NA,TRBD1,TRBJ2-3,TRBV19,TGTGCCAGTAGTATCGGACAGGCTTCAGATACGCAGTATTTT,CASSIGQASDTQYF
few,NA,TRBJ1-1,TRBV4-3,TGCGCCAGCAGCCAAGACGACGGTTACGGGGTGCAAGGGAACACTGAAGCTTTCTTT,CASSQDDGYGVQGNTEAFF
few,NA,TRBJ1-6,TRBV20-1,TGCAGTGCTAGAGAGACCCGAGTTGGTTCACCCCTCCACTTT,CSARETRVGSPLHF
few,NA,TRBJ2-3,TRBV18,TGTGCCAGCTCACCACCCGTTAAGGGTACGCAGTATTTT,CASSPPVKGTQYF
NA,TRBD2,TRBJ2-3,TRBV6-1,TGTGCCAGCAATTGGGGTTTAGCGGGGGGAGATACGCAGTATTTT,CASNWGLAGGDTQYF
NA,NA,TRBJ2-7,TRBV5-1,TGCGCCAGCAGCATAACAGGCTTAGCGAGCAGTTGGTTC,CASSITGLASSWF
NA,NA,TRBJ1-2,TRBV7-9,TGTGCCCGCAGCTCCCTCCCGGCAGGCTATGGCTACACCTTC,CARSSLPAGYGYTF
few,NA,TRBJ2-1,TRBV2,TGTGCCAGCAGCCTCCGGCAGGGAGAGGAGTTCTTC,CASSLRQGEEFF
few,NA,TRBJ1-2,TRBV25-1,TGTGCCAGCAGTGACCTGAGGGGCCCGAGACTTAACTCCTATGGCTACACCTTC,CASSDLRGPRLNSYGYTF
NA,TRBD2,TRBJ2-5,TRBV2,TGTGCCAGCAGTGGGGCAGCAGCGGGGGTGACCCAGTACTTC,CASSGAAAGVTQYF
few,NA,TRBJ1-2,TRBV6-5,TGTGCCAGCAGTTACTCGACGGGCCGAGCTAACTATGGCTACACCTTC,CASSYSTGRANYGYTF
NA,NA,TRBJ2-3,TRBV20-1,TGCAGTGCTATCCTGACAGCTGCAGATACGCAGTATTTT,CSAILTAADTQYF
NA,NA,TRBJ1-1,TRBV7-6,TGTGCCAGCAGCTTAGAAGGGATGGCCGCTCCTCCTTTCTTT,CASSLEGMAAPPFF
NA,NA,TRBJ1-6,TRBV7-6,TGTGCCAGCAGCCCCCTATTCGGGGTTAATTCACCCCTCCACTTT,CASSPLFGVNSPLHF
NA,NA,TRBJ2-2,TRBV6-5,TGTGCCAGCAGTTACTCGTTAGGCACCGGGGAGCTGTTTTTT,CASSYSLGTGELFF
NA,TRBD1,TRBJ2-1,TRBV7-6,TGTGCCAGCAGCCTCCGACAGGGGCCTGGGAACAATGAGCAGTTCTTC,CASSLRQGPGNNEQFF
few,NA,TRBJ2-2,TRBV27,TGTGCCAGCAGTCCACCTACGGGGCCACGGACCGGGGAGCTGTTTTTT,CASSPPTGPRTGELFF
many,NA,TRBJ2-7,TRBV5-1,TGCGCCAGCAGACACCCGCCGACAGCCTACGAGCAGTACTTC,CASRHPPTAYEQYF
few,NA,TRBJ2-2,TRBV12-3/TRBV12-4,TGTGCCAGCAGCCCCGGGACCGAAATCGGGGAGCTGTTTTTT,CASSPGTEIGELFF
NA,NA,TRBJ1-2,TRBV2,TGTGCCAGCAGTTGGGAGGGGAACTATGGCTACACCTTC,CASSWEGNYGYTF
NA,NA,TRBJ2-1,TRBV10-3,TGTGCCATCAGTGAATCACAGGGACCCTACAATGAGCAGTTCTTC,CAISESQGPYNEQFF
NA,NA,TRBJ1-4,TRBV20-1,TGCAGTGCTAGAGATCCGGGGGGCGTTAATGAAAAACTGTTTTTT,CSARDPGGVNEKLFF
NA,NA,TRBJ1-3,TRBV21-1,TGTGCCAGCAGCAAAGAAAGGGGTGCTACTGGAAACACCATATATTTT,CASSKERGATGNTIYF
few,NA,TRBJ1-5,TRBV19,TGTGCCAGTAGTACAGTTCACAGGGCGGTGAGCAATCAGCCCCAGCATTTT,CASSTVHRAVSNQPQHF
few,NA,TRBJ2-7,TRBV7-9,TGTGCCACCGGATTGAGCTACGAGCAGTACTTC,CATGLSYEQYF
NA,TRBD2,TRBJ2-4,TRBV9,TGTGCCAGCAGCGTAGCTCCTAGCGGTGGGGGAGACATTCAGTACTTC,CASSVAPSGGGDIQYF
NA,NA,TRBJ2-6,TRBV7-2,TGTGCCAGCAGCGATTTCCGGGGGCACTCTGGGGCCAACGTCCTGACTTTC,CASSDFRGHSGANVLTF
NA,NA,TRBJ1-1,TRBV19,TGTGCCAGTAGGGGCCGGGACACGGGGACTGAAGCTTTCTTT,CASRGRDTGTEAFF
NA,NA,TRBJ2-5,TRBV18,TGTGCCAGCTCACCACGGGAAGAAGAGACCCAGTACTTC,CASSPREEETQYF
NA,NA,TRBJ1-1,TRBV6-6,TGTGCCAGCAGTTACCCCCAGGGGCCAGGCGGAAACACTGAAGCTTTCTTT,CASSYPQGPGGNTEAFF
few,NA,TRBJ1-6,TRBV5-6,TGTGCCAGCAGGGTCCTGAATTCACCCCTCCACTTT,CASRVLNSPLHF
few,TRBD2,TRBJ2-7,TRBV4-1,TGCGCCAGCAGCCAATACCAGCGGGGGGGCCGTGACGAGCAGTACTTC,CASSQYQRGGRDEQYF
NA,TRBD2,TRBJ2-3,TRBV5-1,TGCGCCAGCAGCCCGAAGACTAGCAAGGGCACAGATACGCAGTATTTT,CASSPKTSKGTDTQYF
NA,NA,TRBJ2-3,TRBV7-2,TGTGCCAGCAGCTTAGCGAGTTTGGGTACAGATACGCAGTATTTT,CASSLASLGTDTQYF
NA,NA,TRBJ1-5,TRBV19,TGTGCCAGTAGTTCGGACAGACACTATAGCAATCAGCCCCAGCATTTT,CASSSDRHYSNQPQHF
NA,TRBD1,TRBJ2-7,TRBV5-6,TGTGCCAGCAGCTTTGGGACAGAATACGAGCAGTACTTC,CASSFGTEYEQYF
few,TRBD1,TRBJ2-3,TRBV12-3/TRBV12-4,TGTGCCAGCAGTCCCCCAGGGGGTAGGGCAGATACGCAGTATTTT,CASSPPGGRADTQYF
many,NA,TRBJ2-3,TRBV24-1,TGTGCCAGGCTAGGCGCAGATACGCAGTATTTT,CARLGADTQYF
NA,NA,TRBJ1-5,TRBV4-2,TGTGCCAGCAGCCAGTTCACCGGACAAAATCAGCCCCAGCATTTT,CASSQFTGQNQPQHF
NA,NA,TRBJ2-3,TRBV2,TGTGCCAGCAGTGTCACCGGGATGTCGACAGATACGCAGTATTTT,CASSVTGMSTDTQYF
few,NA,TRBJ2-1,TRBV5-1,TGCGCCAGCAGCCCCTTGGGGGGCGTGTACAATGAGCAGTTCTTC,CASSPLGGVYNEQFF
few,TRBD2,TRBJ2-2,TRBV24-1,TGTGCCACCAGGACTAGCGGGGAGGCCGGGGAGCTGTTTTTT,CATRTSGEAGELFF
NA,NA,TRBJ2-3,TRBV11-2,TGTGCCAGCAGCCCGTCCCTAACCATGGATACGCAGTATTTT,CASSPSLTMDTQYF
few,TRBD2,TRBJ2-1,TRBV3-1,TGTGCCAGCAGCCAATTCAGCGGGGGTTACAATGAGCAGTTCTTC,CASSQFSGGYNEQFF
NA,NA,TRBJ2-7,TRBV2,TGTGCCAGCAGGACAGCCAAATACAAGCAGTACTTC,CASRTAKYKQYF
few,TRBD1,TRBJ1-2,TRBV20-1,TGCAGTGCTAGAGGGGGGCCAGGGGGCGCAGATGGCTACACCTTC,CSARGGPGGADGYTF
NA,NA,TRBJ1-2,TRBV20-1,TGCAGTGACCCAGGGGAACAGGGCCTAAACTATGGCTACACCTTC,CSDPGEQGLNYGYTF
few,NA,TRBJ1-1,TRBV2,TGTGCCAGCAGTATCCTCGCAAGGGGGACTGAAGCTTTCTTT,CASSILARGTEAFF